The entry that follows covers one T cell receptor beta chain sequence. Its specificity is not known. This entry belongs to a study of long-term antiretroviral therapy in people with HIV. The study, taken as a whole, reports: Clones that had undergone expansion before ART prevailed in the repertoire throughout all time points. The study found narrower CDR3 length ranges in HIV repertoires than in controls.

Running of the v3.0 immunoSEQ assay took place at survey level. Produced via immunoSEQ multiplex PCR; TCRdb's table is partial and in-frame only. Altogether some 18,000 clones are present, roughly 90% being singletons, with the ten largest covering roughly 4%. Trimming took off 1 base at V and 3 bases at J, with 7 bases between the two ends. Germline assignment: CDR1 SGHVS and CDR2 FQNEAQ. The length of the CDR3 is 14 residues. The clonotype comes from a man younger than 30 with HIV. V and J are TRBV7-8 and TRBJ1-3, with D unclear. Sample: unsorted PBMCs, taken 2.1 years after starting antiretroviral therapy. CDR3 region: CASSLGADGNTIYF. CDR3 in DNA: TGTGCCAGCAGCTTAGGGGCGGATGGAAACACCATATATTTT.